Listed below are T cell receptor beta chains from one sample, sequenced in a study of blood T cell repertoires in COVID-19. Some clones are missing from TCRdb's copy, which holds only in-frame ones; the method was immunoSEQ multiplex PCR. The sample carries about 350,000 clones, roughly 90% recorded once. What was sequenced was PBMCs or T cells enriched from blood (not recorded which). The receptors here all came from a woman aged 30 to 39 who had recovered from COVID-19. CDR3s include the opening cysteine and the closing phenylalanine or tryptophan. The D gene is left open where the match is weak. Part of the rows lack a size; the others show once, few, many or a class for expanded clones.

D: .
V: TRBV12-3/TRBV12-4
J: TRBJ2-3
size: .
CDR3: CASRPQQPDTQYF
DNA: TGTGCCAGCAGGCCCCAACAGCCAGATACGCAGTATTTT

D: .
V: TRBV28
J: TRBJ2-7
size: few
CDR3: CASSLQTGPLEQYF
DNA: TGTGCCAGCAGTTTACAGACAGGACCTCTCGAGCAGTACTTC

D: .
V: TRBV29-1
J: TRBJ1-2
size: few
CDR3: CSAEAGKGYTF
DNA: TGCAGCGCCGAGGCGGGGAAGGGCTACACCTTC

D: TRBD1
V: TRBV11-3
J: TRBJ2-1
size: .
CDR3: CASSPQGAINEQFF
DNA: TGTGCCAGCAGCCCCCAGGGGGCAATCAATGAGCAGTTCTTC

D: .
V: TRBV10-2
J: TRBJ1-5
size: .
CDR3: CASSDEVRQPQHF
DNA: TGCGCCAGCAGTGACGAGGTGAGGCAGCCCCAGCATTTT

D: .
V: TRBV6-1
J: TRBJ1-4
size: once
CDR3: CASSEALNLGLMFF
DNA: TGTGCCAGCAGTGAAGCGTTGAACCTCGGTTTGATGTTTTTT

D: TRBD1
V: TRBV28
J: TRBJ1-2
size: .
CDR3: CASSRQGINYGYTF
DNA: TGTGCCAGCAGCAGACAGGGAATCAACTATGGCTACACCTTC

D: .
V: TRBV9
J: TRBJ2-1
size: .
CDR3: CASSVGSGYNEQFF
DNA: TGTGCCAGCAGCGTAGGATCGGGCTACAATGAGCAGTTCTTC

D: TRBD1
V: TRBV6-5
J: TRBJ1-6
size: .
CDR3: CASTGQHNSPLHF
DNA: TGTGCCAGCACGGGACAGCATAATTCACCCCTCCACTTT

D: TRBD1
V: TRBV6-1
J: TRBJ2-2
size: .
CDR3: CASSDPWTGTGELFF
DNA: TGTGCCAGCAGTGACCCCTGGACAGGCACCGGGGAGCTGTTTTTT

D: TRBD1
V: TRBV18
J: TRBJ1-3
size: .
CDR3: CASSGQGPGSGNTIYF
DNA: TGTGCCAGCTCGGGACAGGGGCCCGGCTCTGGAAACACCATATATTTT

D: TRBD1
V: TRBV10-2
J: TRBJ2-7
size: .
CDR3: CASRRDSTEQYF
DNA: TGCGCCAGCAGACGGGACAGTACCGAGCAGTACTTC

D: TRBD1
V: TRBV7-8
J: TRBJ1-1
size: .
CDR3: CASSPRTGLVTEAFF
DNA: TGTGCCAGCAGCCCCCGGACAGGGCTCGTCACTGAAGCTTTCTTT

D: .
V: TRBV21-1
J: TRBJ1-1
size: .
CDR3: CASTKKGGTGGAYAALEAFF
DNA: TGTGCCAGCACCAAGAAAGGGGGGACAGGGGGCGCGTATGCTGCTCTTGAAGCTTTCTTT

D: TRBD1
V: TRBV7-8
J: TRBJ1-1
size: .
CDR3: CASSLVGGQGLMNTEAFF
DNA: TGTGCCAGCAGCTTAGTGGGGGGACAGGGTTTAATGAACACTGAAGCTTTCTTT

D: .
V: TRBV30
J: TRBJ2-1
size: once
CDR3: CAWSVSPYNEQFF
DNA: TGTGCCTGGAGTGTATCCCCGTACAATGAGCAGTTCTTC

D: TRBD1
V: TRBV19
J: TRBJ2-3
size: .
CDR3: CASSIVGQGAGGTQYF
DNA: TGTGCCAGTAGTATAGTTGGACAGGGGGCAGGAGGTACGCAGTATTTT

D: TRBD1
V: TRBV5-1
J: TRBJ1-6
size: .
CDR3: CASSPRQGDNSPLHF
DNA: TGCGCCAGCAGCCCGAGACAGGGAGATAATTCACCCCTCCACTTT

D: TRBD1
V: TRBV7-6
J: TRBJ1-1
size: .
CDR3: CASSLGTGQGVQNTEAFF
DNA: TGTGCCAGCAGCTTAGGAACGGGACAGGGGGTCCAGAACACTGAAGCTTTCTTT

D: .
V: TRBV14
J: TRBJ1-1
size: .
CDR3: CASSKGIGRDWNTEAFF
DNA: TGTGCCAGCAGCAAGGGGATCGGGAGGGATTGGAACACTGAAGCTTTCTTT

D: TRBD1
V: TRBV7-2
J: TRBJ2-2
size: few
CDR3: CASSFRTGGPGELFF
DNA: TGTGCCAGCAGCTTTCGGACAGGGGGCCCCGGGGAGCTGTTTTTT

D: .
V: TRBV19
J: TRBJ1-1
size: .
CDR3: CASSPPHGGGRAFF
DNA: TGTGCCAGTAGTCCTCCCCACGGGGGCGGGAGGGCTTTCTTT